These 3 T cell receptor beta chains share one sample of origin, sequenced in a study of cytomegalovirus exposure and HLA in healthy donors. Primers for the PCR totalled 60 Vbeta and 13 Jbeta. Clones were sequenced by immunoSEQ multiplex PCR, and TCRdb holds only the in-frame ones, with some missing. Of about 190,000 clones listed, 80% to 90% are singletons. Material for sequencing was PBMCs. These receptors were taken from a young man in good health and CMV-seronegative.

The chain has TRBV6-5 and TRBJ2-1, with 8 nucleotides matching TRBD2. Losses at the gene ends were 10 bases for V and 15 bases for J; bases not matched to a gene: 8. The germline gives CDR1 MNHEY, CDR2 SVGAGI. The CDR3 loop spans 10 amino acids. CDR3 sequence: CATGSGTRFF. The DNA for the CDR3 is TGTGCCACCGGTAGCGGGACCCGGTTCTTC.

The V gene is TRBV7-9, the J gene TRBJ2-3; 7 nucleotides match TRBD1. With V trimmed by 5 bases and J by 4 bases, 6 bases remained unmatched. Germline lookup yields CDR1 SEHNR and CDR2 FQNEAQ (reference sequence). CDR3 size: 14 residues. CDR3 nucleotide sequence: TGTGCCAGCAGCCTAAGACAGGGCTCAGATACGCAGTATTTT. It translates to CASSLRQGSDTQYF.

This chain uses TRBV4-2 with TRBJ2-7; the match to TRBD2 covers 9 bases. This CDR3 spans 17 amino acids. Germline V gene sequence: CDR1 LGHNA, CDR2 YNFKEQ. V lost 0 bases and J lost 1; bases outside the gene matches: 7. CDR3 DNA: TGTGCCAGCAGCCAAGAGGGCCCTAGCGGGGTATCCTACGAGCAGTACTTC. Amino acid sequence: CASSQEGPSGVSYEQYF.